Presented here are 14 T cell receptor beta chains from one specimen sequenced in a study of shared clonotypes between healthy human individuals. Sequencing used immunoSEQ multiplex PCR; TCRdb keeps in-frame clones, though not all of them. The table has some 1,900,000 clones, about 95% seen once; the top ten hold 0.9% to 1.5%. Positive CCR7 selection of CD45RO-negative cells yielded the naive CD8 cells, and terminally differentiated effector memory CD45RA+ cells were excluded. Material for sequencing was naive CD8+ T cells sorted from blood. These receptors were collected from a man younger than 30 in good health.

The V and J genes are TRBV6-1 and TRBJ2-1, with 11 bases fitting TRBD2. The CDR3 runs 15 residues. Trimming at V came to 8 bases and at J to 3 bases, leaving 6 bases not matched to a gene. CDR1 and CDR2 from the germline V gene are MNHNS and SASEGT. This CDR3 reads CASAGTSGVYNEQFF. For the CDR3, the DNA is TGTGCCAGCGCCGGGACTAGCGGAGTCTACAATGAGCAGTTCTTC.

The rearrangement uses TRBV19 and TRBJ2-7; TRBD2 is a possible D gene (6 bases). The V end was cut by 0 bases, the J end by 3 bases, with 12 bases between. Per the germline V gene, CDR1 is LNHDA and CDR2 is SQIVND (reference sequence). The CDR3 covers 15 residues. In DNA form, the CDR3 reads TGTGCCAGTAGTATAGATCTGGGACTCAACTACGAGCAGTACTTC. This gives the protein CASSIDLGLNYEQYF.

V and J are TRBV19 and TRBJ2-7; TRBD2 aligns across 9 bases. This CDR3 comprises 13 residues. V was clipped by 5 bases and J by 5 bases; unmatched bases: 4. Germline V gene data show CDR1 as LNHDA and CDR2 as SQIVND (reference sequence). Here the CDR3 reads CASSGGLANEQYF. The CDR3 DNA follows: TGTGCCAGTAGTGGGGGACTAGCCAACGAGCAGTACTTC. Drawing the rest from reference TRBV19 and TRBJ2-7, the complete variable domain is DGGITQSPKYLFRKEGQNVTLSCEQNLNHDAMYWYRQDPGQGLRLIYYSQIVNDFQKGDIAEGYSVSREKKESFPLTVTSAQKNPTAFYLCASSGGLANEQYFGPGTRLTVT.

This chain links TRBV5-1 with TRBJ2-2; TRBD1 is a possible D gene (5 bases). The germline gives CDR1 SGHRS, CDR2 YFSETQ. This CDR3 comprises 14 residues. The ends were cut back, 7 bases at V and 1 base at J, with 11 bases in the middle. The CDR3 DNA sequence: TGCGCCAGCTCCCCGACAGAGAACACCGGGGAGCTGTTTTTT. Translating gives CASSPTENTGELFF.

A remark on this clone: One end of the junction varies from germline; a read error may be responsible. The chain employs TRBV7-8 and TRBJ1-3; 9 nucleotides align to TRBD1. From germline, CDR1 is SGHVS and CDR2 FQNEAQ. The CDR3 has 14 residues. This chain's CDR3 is CASSLGTGGPILDF. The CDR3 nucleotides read TGTGCCAGCAGCTTAGGCACAGGGGGCCCGATCCTTGATTTT.

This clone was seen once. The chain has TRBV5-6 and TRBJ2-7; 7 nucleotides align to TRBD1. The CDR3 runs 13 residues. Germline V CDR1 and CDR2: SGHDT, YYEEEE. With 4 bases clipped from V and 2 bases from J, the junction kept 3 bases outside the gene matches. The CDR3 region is CASSIGQAYEQYF. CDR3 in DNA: TGTGCCAGCAGCATTGGACAGGCCTACGAGCAGTACTTC. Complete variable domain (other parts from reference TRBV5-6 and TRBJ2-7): DAGVTQSPTHLIKTRGQQVTLRCSPKSGHDTVSWYQQALGQGPQFIFQYYEEEERQRGNFPDRFSGHQFPNYSSELNVNALLLGDSALYLCASSIGQAYEQYFGPGTRLTVT.

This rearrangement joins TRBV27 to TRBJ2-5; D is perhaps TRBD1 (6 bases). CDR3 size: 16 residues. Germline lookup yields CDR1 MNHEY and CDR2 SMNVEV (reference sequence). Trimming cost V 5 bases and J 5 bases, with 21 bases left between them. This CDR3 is CASSEGHRQVMETQYF. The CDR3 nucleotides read TGTGCCAGCAGTGAGGGACACCGTCAGGTGATGGAGACCCAGTACTTC.

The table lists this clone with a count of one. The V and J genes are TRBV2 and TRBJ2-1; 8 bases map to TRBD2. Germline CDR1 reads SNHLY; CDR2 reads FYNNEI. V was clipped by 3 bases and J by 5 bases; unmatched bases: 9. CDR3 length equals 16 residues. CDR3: CASSEEEREINNEQFF. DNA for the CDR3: TGTGCCAGCAGTGAGGAAGAGCGGGAGATCAACAATGAGCAGTTCTTC. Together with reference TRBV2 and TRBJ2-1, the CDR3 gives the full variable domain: EPEVTQTPSHQVTQMGQEVILRCVPISNHLYFYWYRQILGQKVEFLVSFYNNEISEKSEIFDDQFSVERPDGSNFTLKIRSTKLEDSAMYFCASSEEEREINNEQFFGPGTRLTVL.

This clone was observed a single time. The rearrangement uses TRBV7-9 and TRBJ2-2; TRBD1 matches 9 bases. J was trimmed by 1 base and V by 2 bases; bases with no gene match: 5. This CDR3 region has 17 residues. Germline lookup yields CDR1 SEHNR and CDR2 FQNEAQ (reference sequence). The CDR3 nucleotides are TGTGCCAGCAGCTTACCACAGGGACAGGGGAACACCGGGGAGCTGTTTTTT. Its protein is CASSLPQGQGNTGELFF.

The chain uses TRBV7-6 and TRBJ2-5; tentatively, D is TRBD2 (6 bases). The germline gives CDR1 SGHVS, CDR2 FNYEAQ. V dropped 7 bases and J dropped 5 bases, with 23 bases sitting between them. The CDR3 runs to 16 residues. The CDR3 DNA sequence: TGTGCCAGCACCAAGGAGGAGGAGGGCCTCGACGAGACCCAGTACTTC. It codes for CASTKEEEGLDETQYF. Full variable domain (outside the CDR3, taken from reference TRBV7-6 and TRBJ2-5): GAGVSQSPRYKVTKRGQDVALRCDPISGHVSLYWYRQALGQGPEFLTYFNYEAQQDKSGLPNDRFSAERPEGSISTLTIQRTEQRDSAMYRCASTKEEEGLDETQYFGPGTRLLVL.

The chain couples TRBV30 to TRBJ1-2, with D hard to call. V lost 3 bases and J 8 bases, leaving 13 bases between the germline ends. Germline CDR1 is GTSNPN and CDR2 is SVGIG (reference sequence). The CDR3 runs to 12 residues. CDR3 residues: CAWSLTETGYTF. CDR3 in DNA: TGTGCCTGGAGCCTTACGGAGACCGGCTACACCTTC.

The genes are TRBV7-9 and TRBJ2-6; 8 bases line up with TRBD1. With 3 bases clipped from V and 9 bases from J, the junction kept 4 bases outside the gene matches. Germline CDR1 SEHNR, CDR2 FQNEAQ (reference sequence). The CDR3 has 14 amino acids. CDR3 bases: TGTGCCAGCAGCTTGGACAGGGAACGCAACGTCCTGACTTTC. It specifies CASSLDRERNVLTF.

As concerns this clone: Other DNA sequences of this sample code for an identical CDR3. This chain's CDR3 is CASSLEGPPSYEQYF. In nucleotides, the CDR3 is TGTGCCAGCAGTTTAGAGGGACCCCCCTCCTACGAGCAGTACTTC. The chain recombines TRBV27 with TRBJ2-7; possibly TRBD1 or TRBD2 for D (5 bases each). V was trimmed by 2 bases and J by 0 bases, leaving 11 bases between them. This CDR3 is 15 amino acids long. CDR1 and CDR2 from the germline V gene are MNHEY and SMNVEV (reference sequence).

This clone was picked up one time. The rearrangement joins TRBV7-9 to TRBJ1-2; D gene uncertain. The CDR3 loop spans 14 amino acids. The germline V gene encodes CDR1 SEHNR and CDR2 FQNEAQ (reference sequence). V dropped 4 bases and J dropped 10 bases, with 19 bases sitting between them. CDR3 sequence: CASSSIKVFGTYTF. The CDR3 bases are TGTGCCAGCAGCTCGATAAAAGTCTTCGGAACCTACACCTTC.